This TCR beta chain was identified during a study of cytomegalovirus exposure and HLA in healthy donors (dated by TCRdb to 2017 to 2019). Some background on the complete study: An earlier analysis of roughly 610 of the donors reported 250 to 350 Gb of sequence data and 117 million unique TCR beta sequences obtained from about 170 million T cells. Roughly 310 gigabases of sequencing data and approximately 80 million unique TCR sequences were included in an early release covering about 600 HLA-typed donors. Of the roughly 400 genotyped donors, roughly 85% fell in the genetic ancestry cluster associated with self-reported Caucasian donors. The study aimed to test whether signatures of past pathogen exposure could be identified by cataloging public T cell receptors. The T cell repertoires of 666 subjects were profiled by immunosequencing and related to cytomegalovirus serostatus. Along with the 666-subject first cohort, a separate validation cohort of around 120 different subjects was used. The study combined high-throughput TCR immunosequencing, statistical association of individual TCRs with disease status, and machine learning to predict cytomegalovirus infection status. A later analysis re-analyzed previously published TCR beta repertoires from 650 to 800 donors and added high-resolution HLA genotyping to study TCR occurrence patterns. In the later analysis, no new phenotypic data were used to find candidate immune exposures; instead, reliance was placed on TCR beta sequences and their occurrence across donors. An earlier analysis of 587 of the donors used high-throughput TCR beta sequencing to judge whether each TCR beta V gene segment behaved as functional or pseudogenic. Donor age, sex, ethnicity and CMV serostatus were compiled alongside the repertoire data. In a later genetic analysis, genome-wide SNP genotypes for about 60% of the 666 donors were used, and that subset was treated as a discovery cohort. All discovery cohort repertoires had been generated on a single sequencing platform. HLA typing included class I and class II loci at four-digit resolution. Typing coverage differed by locus: A, B, C, DRB1 and DQB1 were typed in roughly 620-630 donors, DQA1 in 522, DPA1 in 600 to 610, and DPB1 in roughly 450. Several DR-DQ haplotypes were treated as single units for association and clustering because of strong linkage in the cohort. Among roughly 400 genotyped donors of the cohort, an average of roughly 230,000 unique TCR beta nucleotide sequences was sequenced per donor, of which roughly 18% were non-productive. Overall study outcomes, separate from this receptor: Most TCR sequences were seen in very few donors, while some public TCRs were found in many individuals. For the cohort, immune exposure information was limited to CMV serostatus. A further reported finding was that TCR beta sequences accurately predicted the HLA-A and HLA-B alleles for most subjects in the first cohort. In a later analysis, HLA-associated TCR beta chains were found to be more clonally expanded and to have lower generation probabilities than equally common non-associated chains. It was suggested by the authors that the approach could potentially be generalized to other disease states and immunological phenotypes. Roughly uniform sequencing depth across donors was assumed in presence/absence analyses, although this assumption may not hold. A cluster of highly shared sequence variants was judged likely to represent a technical artifact of the sequencing pipeline. In an earlier analysis of some 540 of the donors, most TCR beta V segments appeared in productive rearrangements about 87% or about 30% of the time, broadly matching IMGT annotations. In a later analysis, several top co-occurrence clusters were reported to appear linked to parvovirus B19, influenza, CMV and Epstein-Barr virus. At a false discovery rate of 0.05, a later analysis linked 15,000 to 20,000 TCR beta sequences to specific HLA alleles. A later analysis found that TCR association rates varied across HLA loci, with DRB1 alleles showing the most associated TCRs and HLA-C alleles the fewest. The cohort was sequenced for TCR beta chains only, and without alpha or paired-chain data the features that could be detected were limited. According to a later genetic analysis, donors in an Asian-associated ancestry cluster had fewer N-insertions in productive TCRs than the approximately 650-donor mean. Because some donors lacked HLA typing at each locus, the association tests relied only on the typed subset. Assigning TCR associations to individual alleles was difficult when HLA alleles, especially DR and DQ, strongly co-occurred. Because counts were too low, roughly 18 rarely observed V segments, including chromosome 9 orphons, were left out of the earlier analysis of over 550 of the donors. In the study, 150 to 200 TCR beta chains were listed as associated with cytomegalovirus. In a later genetic analysis, a missense DCLRE1C variant was associated with V-gene and J-gene trimming of TCR beta chains, and the association was replicated in an independent cohort. The classifier was reported to diagnose cytomegalovirus status with high specificity and sensitivity in both the original and validation cohorts. A few of the identified cytomegalovirus-associated TCR beta chains were confirmed in vitro to be specific for cytomegalovirus antigens. In a later analysis, most CMV-associated TCR beta chains were found to appear HLA-restricted, with HLA associations seemingly driven largely by CMV exposure. Linkage disequilibrium might explain the correlated functional status among segregating V segments, but an unknown experimental factor could not be ruled out.

Libraries came from the immunoSEQ multiplex PCR assay. The multiplex PCR relied on a mix of 60 forward primers for TCR Vbeta segments and 13 reverse primers for TCR Jbeta segments. The CDR3 region of rearranged TCR beta genes was amplified from genomic DNA by a multiplex PCR assay. On the Illumina HiSeq System, the amplified TCR beta libraries were sequenced as 87-base-pair reads. The original methods were these. A later analysis counted approximately 74 million unique TCR beta chains across the 640 or so repertoires, and 9.5 million to 11 million of these chains were shared by at least two donors. Raw reads were error-corrected and collapsed into unique sequences by a nearest-neighbor algorithm in which closely related sequences were merged to remove PCR and sequencing errors. V, D and J gene segments were assigned by aligning CDR3 sequences to IMGT reference sequences. For a sequence to be retained, a match of at least six nucleotides was required to both a V gene segment and a J gene segment. Rearrangements were called productive when the CDR3 lacked stop codons and stayed in frame with V and J; all others were non-productive. Following IMGT convention, CDR3 was defined as the stretch from the second conserved V-encoded cysteine up to the conserved J-encoded phenylalanine. The earlier analysis of a few hundred of the donors excluded any sequence lacking an unambiguous match to a single V gene segment. An earlier analysis of almost 600 of the donors classified V segments as functional when productive rearrangements were above 56.7% and as segregating when the standard deviation between donors was above 5%. A statistical classification framework was built to diagnose cytomegalovirus status from the catalog of TCR beta chain sequences. In a later analysis, V and J genes were assigned by comparing TCR nucleotide sequences against IMGT/GENE-DB human TR gene sequences. A later analysis assigned CDR3 sequences and most-parsimonious VDJ recombination scenarios with the TCRdist pipeline. In a later analysis, each TCR beta chain was defined by its CDR3 amino acid sequence together with its V-gene family, and reads lacking a unique V-gene family were excluded. In a later analysis, around 600 highly shared, low-generation-probability nucleotide sequences were removed to address suspected cross-contamination and a sequencing artifact. In a later analysis, a clonal expansion index for each public chain was calculated from normalized within-repertoire ranks of inferred template counts. In a later analysis, generation probabilities were computed using a VDJ recombination model fitted to out-of-frame rearrangements, and the results were checked against IGoR. A later analysis scored TCR-TCR, TCR-HLA and TCR-CMV co-occurrence with hypergeometric tests, applying a repertoire-size bias correction to TCR pairs. A later analysis estimated false discovery rates by permuting HLA or CMV assignments 20 times. A later analysis grouped co-occurring TCRs with DBSCAN, adding TCRdist sequence similarity when clustering within HLA-allele-positive subsets. Repertoires with fewer than 30,000 or more than 120,000 public chains, plus five repertoires with anomalous nucleotide sharing, were excluded from co-occurrence clustering. In TCRdb, the immuneACCESS table is reduced to in-frame sequences with V and J assigned. These tables do not hold every clone; where another copy was compared, an unresolved V gene accounts for under half, and the others remain unexplained. Clonal size and the V and J genes are those of that table, whereas D and trimming came from the DNA. The sample table holds 170,000 or so clones, of which about four fifths were seen once. Roughly 0.5% of the sample comes from the top ten.

In total, around 600 healthy bone marrow donors made up the cohort. At the time of sampling, every cohort member was nominally healthy, though immune exposures that went unrecorded were likely present. The donor was CMV seronegative and belonged to the group of 350 to 400 seronegative cohort members. A peripheral blood sample was collected from each donor, and TCR beta sequencing was performed on peripheral blood mononuclear cells. Genomic DNA extraction from the blood cell samples was performed with the Qiagen DNeasy Blood Extraction Kit. As for this clone: Its antigen remains unidentified. No clone much larger than this one lies a single base away; base qualities are absent.

The receptor was isolated from a woman aged 50 to 60 in good health and CMV-seronegative. The specimen sequenced was PBMCs.

The DNA is TGTGCCAGCAGTAGGGACAGAAGGTACACTGAAGCTTTCTTT. Its coded protein is CASSRDRRYTEAFF. The rearrangement joined TRBV6-5 to TRBJ1-1, with 7 middle bases fitting TRBD1. CDR1 is given as MNHEY and CDR2 as SVGAGI, both from the germline V gene. The CDR3 sequence holds 14 residues, the cysteine and phenylalanine included. Only CDR3 DNA remains: 42 bases, in frame from the first base. From V the trimming removes 5 bases and from J it removes 3 bases, while the gene matches leave 6 bases of the junction unaccounted for.